This T cell receptor (beta chain) originates from a study of T cells in Graves' hyperthyroidism and ophthalmopathy. Study-level points and caveats: Separation of ophthalmopathy from stable hyperthyroidism was achieved by a 13 V-J model. The model identified upcoming ophthalmopathy a median about 7.1 months ahead of onset.

A note on this clonotype: The antigen is unknown.

TCR beta CDR3 regions were amplified from RNA. Researchers ran a first-round RT-PCR on the TCR CDR3 using the HTBI primer set. TCRdb reprocessed the multiplex PCR reads with MiXCR, giving one entry per CDR3 protein. Among over 700,000 distinct CDR3 sequences listed, over 15% were seen once. Diagnosis of hyperthyroidism was new in patients aged 18 to 65, and its duration was under 2 months. This CDR3 region has 18 residues. Between the trimmed V and J ends, which lost 6 bases and 3 bases, there was a span of 21 bases. This receptor was taken from a woman aged 50 to 60 with Graves' hyperthyroidism that later progressed to Graves' ophthalmopathy. The sequencing input was blood. This chain joins TRBV12-3 or TRBV12-4 and TRBJ1-6; TRBD1 might be the D (6 bases). The CDR3 is CASRGTGPLTLYNSPLHF. CDR3 DNA sequence: TGTGCCAGCAGGGGAACAGGGCCCTTGACCCTCTATAATTCACCCCTCCACTTT.